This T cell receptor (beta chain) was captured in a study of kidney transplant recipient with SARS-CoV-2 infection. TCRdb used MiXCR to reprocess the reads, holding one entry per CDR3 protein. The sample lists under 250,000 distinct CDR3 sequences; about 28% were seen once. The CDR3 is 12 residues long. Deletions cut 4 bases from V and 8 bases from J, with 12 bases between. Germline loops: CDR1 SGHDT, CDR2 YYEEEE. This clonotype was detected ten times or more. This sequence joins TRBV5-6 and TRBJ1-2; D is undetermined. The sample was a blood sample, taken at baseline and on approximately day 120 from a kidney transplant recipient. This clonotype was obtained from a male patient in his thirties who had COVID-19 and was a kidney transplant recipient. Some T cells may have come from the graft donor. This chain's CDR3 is CASSPGPRGYTF. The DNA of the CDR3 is TGTGCCAGCAGCCCCGGACCAAGGGGCTACACCTTC.